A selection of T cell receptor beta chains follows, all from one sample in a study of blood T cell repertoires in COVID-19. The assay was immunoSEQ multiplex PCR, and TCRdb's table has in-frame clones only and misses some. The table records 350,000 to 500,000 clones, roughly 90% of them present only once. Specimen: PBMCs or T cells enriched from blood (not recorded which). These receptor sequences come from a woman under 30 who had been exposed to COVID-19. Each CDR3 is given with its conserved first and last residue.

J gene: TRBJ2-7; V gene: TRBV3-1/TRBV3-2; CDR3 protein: CASTMTGHEQYF
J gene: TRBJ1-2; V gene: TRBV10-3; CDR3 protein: CAISEGTGGNGYTF
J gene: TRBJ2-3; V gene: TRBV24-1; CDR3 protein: CATSDPPSGSKDTQYF
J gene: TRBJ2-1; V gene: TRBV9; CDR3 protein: CASSLRLAAYNEQFF
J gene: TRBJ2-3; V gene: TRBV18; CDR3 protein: CASSPLGAGSTDTQYF
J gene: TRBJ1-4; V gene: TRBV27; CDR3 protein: CASSLNPGINEKLFF
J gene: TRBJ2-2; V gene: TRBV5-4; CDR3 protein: CASGLKGAGELFF
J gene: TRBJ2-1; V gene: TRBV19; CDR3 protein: CASSPSGDYNEQFF
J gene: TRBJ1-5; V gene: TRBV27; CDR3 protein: CASSPEDRAHNQPQHF
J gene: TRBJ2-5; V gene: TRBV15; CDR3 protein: CATSRPGGGWGTQYF
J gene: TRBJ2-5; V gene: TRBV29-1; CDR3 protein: CSVEPSRETQYF
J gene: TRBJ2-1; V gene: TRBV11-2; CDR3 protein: CASSSGDNEQFF
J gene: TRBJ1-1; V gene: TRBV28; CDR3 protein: CASSLTATGSTEAFF
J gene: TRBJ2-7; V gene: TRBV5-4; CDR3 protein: CASSLDRGFSYEQYF
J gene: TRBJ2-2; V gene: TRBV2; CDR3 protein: CARSRGETSITGELFF
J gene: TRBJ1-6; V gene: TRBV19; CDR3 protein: CASSIGVAYNSPLHF
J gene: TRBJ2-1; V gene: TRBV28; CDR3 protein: CASSSPTSGDYNEQFF
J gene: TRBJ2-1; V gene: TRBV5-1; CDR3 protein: CASSFGGTRVVNEQFF
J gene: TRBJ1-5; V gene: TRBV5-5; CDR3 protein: CASSPGTADQPQHF
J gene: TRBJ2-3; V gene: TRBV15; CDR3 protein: CATSRAQVAGTDTQYF
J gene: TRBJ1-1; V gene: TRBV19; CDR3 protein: CASSRRGGTEAFF
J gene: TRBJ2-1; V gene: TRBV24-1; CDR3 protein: CATTLGGDNEQFF
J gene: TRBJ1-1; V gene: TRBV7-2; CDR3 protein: CASTLETIEAFF
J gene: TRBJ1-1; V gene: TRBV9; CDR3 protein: CASSALWRGQNTEAFF
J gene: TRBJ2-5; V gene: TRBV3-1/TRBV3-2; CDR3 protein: CASSLSSGVLGTQYF
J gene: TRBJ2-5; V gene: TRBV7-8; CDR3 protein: CASSHRGLVKSETQYF
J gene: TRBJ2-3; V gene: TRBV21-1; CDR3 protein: CANPTSGRPHGTDTQYF
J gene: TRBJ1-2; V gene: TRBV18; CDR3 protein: CASSTPTGGWGYTF
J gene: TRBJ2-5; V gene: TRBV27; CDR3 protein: CASGQRGLGETQYF
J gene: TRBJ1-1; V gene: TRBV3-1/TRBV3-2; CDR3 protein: CASRRAFF
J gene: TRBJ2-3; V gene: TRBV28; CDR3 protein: CASRELAGDTDTQYF
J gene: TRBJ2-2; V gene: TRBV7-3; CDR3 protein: CASSFSHSRRGNTGELFF
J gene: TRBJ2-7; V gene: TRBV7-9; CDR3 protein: CASSGGLAGVPYEQYF
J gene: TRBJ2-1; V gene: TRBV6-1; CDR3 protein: CASSEPGQGSYNEQFF
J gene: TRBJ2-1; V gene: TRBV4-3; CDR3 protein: CASSQVAPSGGYNEQFF
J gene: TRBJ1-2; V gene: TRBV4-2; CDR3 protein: CASSHRLDRTFDGYTF
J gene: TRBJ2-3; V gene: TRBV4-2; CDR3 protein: CASSQLLGVFIDTQYF
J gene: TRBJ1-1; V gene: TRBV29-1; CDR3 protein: CSGSGLNTEAFF
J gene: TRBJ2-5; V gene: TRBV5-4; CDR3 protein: CASSLRLAGAYQETQYF
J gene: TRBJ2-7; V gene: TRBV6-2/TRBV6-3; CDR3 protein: CASSYSGLAGALPYEQYF
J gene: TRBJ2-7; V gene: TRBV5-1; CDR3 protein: CASSQGDGADYYEQYF
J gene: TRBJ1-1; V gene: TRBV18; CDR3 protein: CASSPDRVTEAFF
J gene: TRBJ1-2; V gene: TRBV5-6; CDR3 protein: CASDLRTGHGYTF
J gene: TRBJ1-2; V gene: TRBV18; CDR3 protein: CASSIQGDYGYTF
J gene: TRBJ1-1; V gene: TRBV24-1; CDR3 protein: CATSAARGVGAFF
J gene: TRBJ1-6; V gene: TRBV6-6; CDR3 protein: CASSKDRGNSPLHF
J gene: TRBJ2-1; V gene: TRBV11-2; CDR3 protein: CASSFLAGFYNEQFF
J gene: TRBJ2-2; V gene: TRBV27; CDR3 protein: CATTGQGNTGELFF
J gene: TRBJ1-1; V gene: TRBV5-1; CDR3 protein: CASSRDMMNTEAFF
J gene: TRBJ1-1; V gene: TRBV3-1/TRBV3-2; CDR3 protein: CASSLDRGTEAFF
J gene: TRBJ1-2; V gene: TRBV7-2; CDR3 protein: CASSLWGPGGGYTF
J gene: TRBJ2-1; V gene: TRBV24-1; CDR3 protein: CATSAADYNEQFF
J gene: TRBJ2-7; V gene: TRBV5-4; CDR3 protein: CASSLTSSSSSYEQYF
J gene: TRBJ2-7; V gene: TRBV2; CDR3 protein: CASSEQYRSVQYF
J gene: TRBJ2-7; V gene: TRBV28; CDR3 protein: CASRTGGVYEQYF
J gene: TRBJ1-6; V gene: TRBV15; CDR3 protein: CATSRDRSYNSPLHF
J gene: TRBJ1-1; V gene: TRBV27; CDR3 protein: CASSLSGGMSTEAFF